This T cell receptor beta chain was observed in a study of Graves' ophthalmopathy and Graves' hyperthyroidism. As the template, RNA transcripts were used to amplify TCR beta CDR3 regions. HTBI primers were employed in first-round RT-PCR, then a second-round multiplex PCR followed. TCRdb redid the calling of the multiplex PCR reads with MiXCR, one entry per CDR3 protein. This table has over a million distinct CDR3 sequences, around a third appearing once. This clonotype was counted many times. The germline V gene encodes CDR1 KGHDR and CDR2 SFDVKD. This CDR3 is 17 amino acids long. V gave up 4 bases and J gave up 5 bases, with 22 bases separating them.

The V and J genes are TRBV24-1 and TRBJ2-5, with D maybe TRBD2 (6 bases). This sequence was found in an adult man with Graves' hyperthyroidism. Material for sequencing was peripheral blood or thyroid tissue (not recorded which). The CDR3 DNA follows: TGTGCCACCAGTGAGGGAGAGGCGGGGTACCTTAGGGAGACCCAGTACTTC. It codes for CATSEGEAGYLRETQYF.